This entry lists 8 T cell receptor beta chains sequenced from one sample in a study of blood T cell repertoires in COVID-19. Assay used: immunoSEQ multiplex PCR; TCRdb lists only in-frame clones, some missing. This table has around 140,000 clones, about nine tenths appearing once. Specimen: peripheral blood. These receptors came from a woman between 50 and 59 years old with acute or convalescent COVID-19.

The chain employs TRBV7-9 and TRBJ1-1, with 9 bases aligning to TRBD1. Germline V lookup: CDR1 SEHNR, CDR2 FQNEAQ (reference sequence). V trimming: 3 bases; J trimming: 11 bases; junction bases outside the gene matches: 7. CDR3 length equals 13 residues. The CDR3 reads CASSFTGQGFAFF. The CDR3 DNA follows: TGTGCCAGCAGCTTCACGGGACAGGGTTTTGCTTTCTTT.

The chain's CDR3 is CATSATNPSDWYGYTF. The CDR3 nucleotides are TGTGCCACCAGCGCCACCAACCCTAGCGACTGGTATGGCTACACCTTC. This sequence joins TRBV15 and TRBJ1-2; D ambiguous. The CDR3 runs to 16 residues. The V gene lost 5 bases and the J gene lost 5 bases, with 21 bases spanning the gap. The germline CDR1 and CDR2 sequences are LNHNV and YYDKDF (reference sequence).

This chain uses TRBV6-4 with TRBJ1-5; D may be TRBD1 (6 bases). The CDR3 is made up of 18 amino acids. CDR1 and CDR2 (germline): MRHNA, SNTAGT. V was cut by 0 bases and J by 0 bases, with 15 bases left in between. The CDR3 protein is CASSDSTGARFSNQPQHF. CDR3 in DNA: TGTGCCAGCAGTGACTCGACAGGCGCAAGGTTTAGCAATCAGCCCCAGCATTTT.

DNA for the CDR3: TGTGCCTGGAGGAGGTCCCCCAGCTCGACTGGGGCAGAGACCCAGTACTTC. Its translation: CAWRRSPSSTGAETQYF. The chain combines TRBV30 with TRBJ2-5, with D maybe TRBD1 (5 bases). Trimming stripped 3 bases from V and 4 bases from J, with 24 bases between. Germline loops: CDR1 GTSNPN, CDR2 SVGIG (reference sequence). The CDR3 spans 17 residues.

The J gene is TRBJ1-3, the V gene TRBV5-6; D gene uncertain. The V end lost 4 bases, the J end lost 0 bases, and 14 bases lay between the germline ends. The CDR3 runs 16 residues. CDR1 is SGHDT, CDR2 YYEEEE, per germline. CDR3 protein: CASSLGPRGSGNTIYF. The CDR3, as DNA: TGTGCCAGCAGCCTCGGGCCTCGGGGCTCTGGAAACACCATATATTTT.

CDR3 coding DNA: TGTGCCAGCAGCTCATCCGGGACAGGGGGGGCGTCTGGGGATACGCAGTATTTT. Translation gives CASSSSGTGGASGDTQYF. The chain links TRBV5-6 to TRBJ2-3; TRBD1 aligns across 11 bases. Germline V gene lookup returns CDR1 SGHDT and CDR2 YYEEEE. The junction had 15 bases not matched to a gene; V was cut back by 3 bases and J by 6 bases. The CDR3 has 18 amino acids.

The V and J genes are TRBV9 and TRBJ2-3; a weak D match, TRBD2 (6 bases). Germline lookup yields CDR1 SGDLS and CDR2 YYNGEE. V shed 0 bases and J shed 3 bases, with 14 bases lying between them. This CDR3 contains 16 residues. CDR3 sequence: CASSVAGGGSTDTQYF. Written as DNA, the CDR3 is TGTGCCAGCAGCGTAGCTGGTGGGGGGTCGACAGATACGCAGTATTTT. Looking up the rest from reference TRBV9 and TRBJ2-3 gives the full variable domain: DSGVTQTPKHLITATGQRVTLRCSPRSGDLSVYWYQQSLDQGLQFLIQYYNGEERAKGNILERFSAQQFPDLHSELNLSSLELGDSALYFCASSVAGGGSTDTQYFGPGTRLTVL.

The rearrangement joins TRBV6-5 to TRBJ2-7, with 7 bases matching TRBD1. This CDR3 has 14 amino acids. The germline gives CDR1 MNHEY, CDR2 SVGAGI. Unmatched junction bases numbered 7, after V lost 5 bases and J lost 3 bases. For the CDR3, the DNA is TGTGCCAGCAGTAACCCGGGACAGTTCTACGAGCAGTACTTC. Translating it yields CASSNPGQFYEQYF.